Included here is one T cell receptor (beta chain) sequence, with context. This record comes from a study of blood T cell repertoires in COVID-19. Study-level information: The study drew acute and convalescent COVID-19 samples from the United States, Italy and Spain. In each case, the material was cDNA or gDNA derived from T cells, B-cell-depleted T cells, or PBMCs.

Study processing details: By means of reference gene primer amplification, nucleated cell counts were estimated. Sequenced by immunoSEQ multiplex PCR; TCRdb stores in-frame clones only, minus some. That table is the source of V, J and clone size, and D and trimming were worked out from the DNA. Among over 80,000 clones listed, 80% to 90% were seen once. CDR1 is SGDLS, CDR2 YYNGEE, per germline. This CDR3 has 11 amino acids. Trimming took 4 bases from V and 8 from J, leaving 9 bases between them. This receptor was obtained from a human donor in a cohort sampled during active COVID-19. The chain combines TRBV9 with TRBJ1-2, with D hard to call. The sequenced sample consisted of peripheral blood. CDR3 residues: CASSSPGGYTF. The CDR3 DNA reads as TGTGCCAGCAGCTCACCGGGAGGCTACACCTTC.